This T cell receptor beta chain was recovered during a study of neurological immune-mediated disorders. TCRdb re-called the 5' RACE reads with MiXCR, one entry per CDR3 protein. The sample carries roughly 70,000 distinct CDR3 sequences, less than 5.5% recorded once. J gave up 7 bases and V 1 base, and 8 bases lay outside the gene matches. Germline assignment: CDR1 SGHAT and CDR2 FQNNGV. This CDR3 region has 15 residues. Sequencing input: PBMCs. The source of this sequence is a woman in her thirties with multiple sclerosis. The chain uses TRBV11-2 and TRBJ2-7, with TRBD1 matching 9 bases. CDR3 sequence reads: CASSLVGDRAGEQYF. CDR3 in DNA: TGTGCCAGCAGCTTAGTTGGGGACAGGGCCGGAGAGCAGTACTTC.